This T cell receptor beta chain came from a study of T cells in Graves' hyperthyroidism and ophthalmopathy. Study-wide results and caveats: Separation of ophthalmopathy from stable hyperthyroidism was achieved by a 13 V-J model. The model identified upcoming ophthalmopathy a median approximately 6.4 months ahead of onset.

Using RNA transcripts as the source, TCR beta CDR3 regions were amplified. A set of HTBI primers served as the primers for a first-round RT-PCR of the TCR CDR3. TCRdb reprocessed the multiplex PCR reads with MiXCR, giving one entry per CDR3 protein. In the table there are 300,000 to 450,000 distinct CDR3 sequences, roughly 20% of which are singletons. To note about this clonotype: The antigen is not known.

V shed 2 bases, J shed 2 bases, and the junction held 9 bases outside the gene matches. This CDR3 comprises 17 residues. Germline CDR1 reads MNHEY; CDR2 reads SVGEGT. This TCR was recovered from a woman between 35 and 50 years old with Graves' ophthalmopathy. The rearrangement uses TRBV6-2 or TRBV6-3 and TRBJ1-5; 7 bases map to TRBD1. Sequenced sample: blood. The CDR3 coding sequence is TGTGCCAGCAGTTACCCCCACCCCGGACAGGGCAATCAGCCCCAGCATTTT. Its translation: CASSYPHPGQGNQPQHF.